This T cell receptor (beta chain) came from a study of a mutant IDH1 vaccine in newly diagnosed glioma. Background on the study: Sex distribution of treated patients was about 60% male and roughly 40% female; mean age was roughly 37 years.

Generated by immunoSEQ multiplex PCR, the TCRdb table keeps only in-frame clones and is missing some. In the table there are some 28,000 clones, around 80% of which are singletons. The time point is: week 23, last vaccination. With topical imiquimod, each dose of the vaccine consisted of 300 ug of mutant IDH1 20-mer peptide. About this clone itself: The target antigen is unknown.

Germline V gene lookup returns CDR1 SGHRS and CDR2 YFSETQ. The CDR3 totals 14 residues. V was clipped by 4 bases and J by 4 bases, with 13 bases between them. The sequence was obtained from a woman in her thirties with glioma. The sample in question was PBMCs, obtained from a glioma patient whose treatment included an IDH1 peptide vaccine. This chain uses TRBV5-1 with TRBJ2-3; D is possibly TRBD2 (5 bases). The DNA for the CDR3 is TGCGCCAGCAGCCCACGACTGGAGGCAGATACGCAGTATTTT. It specifies CASSPRLEADTQYF.